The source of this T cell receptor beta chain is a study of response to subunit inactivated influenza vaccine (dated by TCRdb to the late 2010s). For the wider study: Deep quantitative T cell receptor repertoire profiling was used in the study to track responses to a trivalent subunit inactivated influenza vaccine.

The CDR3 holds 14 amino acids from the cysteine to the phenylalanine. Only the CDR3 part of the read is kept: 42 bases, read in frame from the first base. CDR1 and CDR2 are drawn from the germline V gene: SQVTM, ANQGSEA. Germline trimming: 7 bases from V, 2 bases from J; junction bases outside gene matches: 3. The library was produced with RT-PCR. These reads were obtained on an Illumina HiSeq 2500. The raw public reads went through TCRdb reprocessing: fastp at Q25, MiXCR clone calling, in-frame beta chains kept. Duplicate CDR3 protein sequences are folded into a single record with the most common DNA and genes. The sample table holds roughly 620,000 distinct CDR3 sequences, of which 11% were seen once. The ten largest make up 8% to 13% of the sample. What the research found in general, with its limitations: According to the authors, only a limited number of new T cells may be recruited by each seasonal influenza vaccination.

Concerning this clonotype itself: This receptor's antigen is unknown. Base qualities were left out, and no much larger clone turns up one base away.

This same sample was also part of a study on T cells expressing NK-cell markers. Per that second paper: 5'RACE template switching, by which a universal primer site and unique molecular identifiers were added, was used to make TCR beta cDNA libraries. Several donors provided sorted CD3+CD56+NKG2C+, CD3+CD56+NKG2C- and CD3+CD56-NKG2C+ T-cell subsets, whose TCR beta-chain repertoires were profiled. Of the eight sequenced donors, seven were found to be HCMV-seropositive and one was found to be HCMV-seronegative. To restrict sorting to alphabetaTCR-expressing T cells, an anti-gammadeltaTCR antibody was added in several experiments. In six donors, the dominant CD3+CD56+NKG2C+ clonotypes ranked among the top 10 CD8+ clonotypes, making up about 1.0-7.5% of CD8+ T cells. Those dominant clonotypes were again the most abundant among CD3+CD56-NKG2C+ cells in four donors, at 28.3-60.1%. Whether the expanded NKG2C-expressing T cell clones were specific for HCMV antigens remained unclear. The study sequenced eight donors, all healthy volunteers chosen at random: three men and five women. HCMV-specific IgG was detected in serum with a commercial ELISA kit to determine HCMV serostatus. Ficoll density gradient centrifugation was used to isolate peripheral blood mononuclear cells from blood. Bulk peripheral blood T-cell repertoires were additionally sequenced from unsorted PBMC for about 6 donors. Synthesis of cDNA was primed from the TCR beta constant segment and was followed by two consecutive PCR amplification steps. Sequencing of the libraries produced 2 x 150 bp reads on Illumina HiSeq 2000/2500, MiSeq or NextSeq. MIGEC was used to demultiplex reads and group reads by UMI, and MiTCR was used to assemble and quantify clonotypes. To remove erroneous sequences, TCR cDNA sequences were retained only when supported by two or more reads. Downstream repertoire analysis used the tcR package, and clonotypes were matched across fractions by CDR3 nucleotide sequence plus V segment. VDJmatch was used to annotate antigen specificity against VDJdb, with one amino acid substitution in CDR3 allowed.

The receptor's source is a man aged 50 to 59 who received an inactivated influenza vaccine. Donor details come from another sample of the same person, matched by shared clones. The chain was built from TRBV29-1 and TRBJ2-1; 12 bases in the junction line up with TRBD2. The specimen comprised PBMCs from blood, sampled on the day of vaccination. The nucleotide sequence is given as TGCAGCGCCCGGACTAGCGGGACCTACAATGAGCAGTTCTTC. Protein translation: CSARTSGTYNEQFF.